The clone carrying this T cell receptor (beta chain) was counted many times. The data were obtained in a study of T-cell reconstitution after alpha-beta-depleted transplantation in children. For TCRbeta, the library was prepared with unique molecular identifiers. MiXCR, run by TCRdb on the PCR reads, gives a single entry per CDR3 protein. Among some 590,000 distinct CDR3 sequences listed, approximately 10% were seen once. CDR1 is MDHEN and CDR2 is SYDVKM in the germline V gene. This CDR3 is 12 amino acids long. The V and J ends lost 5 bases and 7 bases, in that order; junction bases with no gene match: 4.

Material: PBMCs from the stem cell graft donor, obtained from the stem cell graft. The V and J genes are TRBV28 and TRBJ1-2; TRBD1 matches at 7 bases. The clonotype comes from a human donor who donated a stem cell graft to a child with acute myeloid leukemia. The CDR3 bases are TGTGCCAGCAGTCCGACAGGGTTTGGCTACACCTTC. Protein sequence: CASSPTGFGYTF.